The 8 T cell receptor beta chains listed next were all sequenced from one sample in a study of blood T cells in healthy people across ages. Next came a second PCR, run for roughly 6 to 11 cycles, which used a sample-barcoded 5' primer along with a J-beta primer mix. A single record per CDR3 protein comes from TCRdb applying MiXCR to the 5' RACE reads. The data contain roughly 2 million distinct CDR3 sequences, about 50% of them seen just once; the ten biggest clones take up approximately 2.1%. The sequenced sample consisted of blood. The receptors derive from a woman between 35 and 50 years old in good health.

This clonotype turned up a few times. The chain links TRBV3-1 to TRBJ2-3; TRBD1 matches 8 bases. In germline, CDR1 is LGHDT, CDR2 YNNKEL (reference sequence). V shed 4 bases, J shed 0 bases, and the junction held 6 bases outside the gene matches. The CDR3 is 16 amino acids. The DNA of the CDR3 is TGTGCCAGCAGCCCGTGGACAGGGACTAGCACAGATACGCAGTATTTT. This translates into CASSPWTGTSTDTQYF.

With regard to this clonotype: The conserved final phenylalanine or tryptophan is absent from the CDR3, which likely points to a read error. This rearrangement joins TRBV5-1 to TRBJ2-1, with 8 bases fitting TRBD1. From germline, CDR1 is SGHRS and CDR2 YFSETQ. V was clipped by 4 bases and J by 4 bases; unmatched bases: 7. This CDR3 has 15 residues. The CDR3 sequence is CASSPGQGSYNEQFS. CDR3 in DNA: TGCGCCAGCAGCCCTGGACAGGGATCGTACAATGAGCAGTTCTCC.

The chain uses TRBV20-1 and TRBJ2-3; D is possibly TRBD2 (6 bases). V was trimmed by 5 bases and J by 0 bases, leaving 9 bases between them. From germline, CDR1 is DFQATT and CDR2 SNEGSKA (reference sequence). The CDR3 is made up of 13 amino acids. The CDR3 loop reads CSASSVSTDTQYF. CDR3 coding DNA: TGCAGTGCTTCTAGCGTAAGCACAGATACGCAGTATTTT.

This clonotype turned up a few times. This chain connects TRBV20-1 to TRBJ2-5; the match to TRBD2 covers 9 bases. CDR3 length: 16 amino acids. J lost 7 bases, V lost 1 base, and 13 bases had no gene match. Per germline, CDR1 DFQATT and CDR2 SNEGSKA (reference sequence). CDR3 residues: CSARAFHGTSIGTQYF. CDR3 nucleotide sequence: TGCAGTGCTAGAGCATTTCACGGGACTAGCATCGGGACCCAGTACTTC.

V usage is TRBV7-2 and J usage is TRBJ1-2, with 8 bases that match TRBD1. This CDR3 is built from 13 residues. Germline trimming cut 5 bases from V and 8 bases from J; bases unmatched to any gene: 7. CDR1 is SGHTA, CDR2 FQGNSA, per germline. The CDR3 sequence: CASSINRGGGYTF. The CDR3 DNA follows: TGTGCCAGCAGCATAAACAGGGGGGGAGGCTACACCTTC.

This clonotype was found a few times. This rearrangement joins TRBV15 to TRBJ2-4; D uncertain. Per the germline V gene, CDR1 is LNHNV and CDR2 is YYDKDF (reference sequence). V shed 0 bases and J shed 8 bases, with 8 bases lying between them. There are 13 residues in the CDR3. CDR3 DNA: TGTGCCACCAGCAGAGATACGCCAGACATTCAGTACTTC. It yields the protein CATSRDTPDIQYF.

V and J are TRBV4-1 and TRBJ2-4; TRBD2 aligns across 7 bases. The J call is in doubt because the DNA end fits TRBJ2-5 better. The V gene's germline CDR1 is MGHRA and CDR2 YSYEKL. The CDR3 covers 17 residues. The CDR3 DNA reads TGCGCCAGCAGCCAAGAGAGGGGTCGCGGGGGTCCTAAGACCCAGTACTTC. Its protein is CASSQERGRGGPKTQYF.

This clonotype was observed a few times. The V gene is TRBV20-1, the J gene TRBJ2-7; no definite D call. CDR3 length equals 13 residues. V lost 1 base and J 2 bases, leaving 9 bases between the germline ends. CDR1 is DFQATT, CDR2 SNEGSKA, per germline (reference sequence). The DNA of the CDR3 is TGCAGTGCTAGAGGGCAGGTGGCCTACGAGCAGTACTTC. Its translation: CSARGQVAYEQYF.